Shown below are 24 T cell receptor beta chains from a single sample sequenced in a study of T cell responses to AZD1222 COVID-19 vaccine. The protocol was immunoSEQ multiplex PCR, while the TCRdb copy is restricted to in-frame clones and leaves out a portion. The table lists some 69,000 clones, over 70% of them singletons. The starting material was peripheral blood, obtained 28 days after the second AZD1222 dose. These receptor sequences come from an adult who received the AZD1222 COVID-19 vaccine.

This CDR3 reads CASSATSGGSNEQFF. CDR3 coding DNA: TGTGCCAGCAGCGCGACTAGCGGGGGATCCAATGAGCAGTTCTTC. The chain employs TRBV7-2 and TRBJ2-1, with 12 bases aligning to TRBD2. The CDR3 totals 15 residues. Per germline, CDR1 SGHTA and CDR2 FQGNSA. J lost 6 bases, V lost 5 bases, and 5 bases had no gene match.

The chain employs TRBV30 and TRBJ2-3; D possibly matches TRBD1 or TRBD2 (5 bases each). CDR3 length: 14 residues. Germline V gene lookup returns CDR1 GTSNPN and CDR2 SVGIG (reference sequence). V was pared by 5 bases and J by 5 bases, with 17 bases between. CDR3 amino acids: CAWDRNLGGDTQYF. The CDR3, as DNA: TGTGCCTGGGATCGAAACCTTGGGGGAGATACGCAGTATTTT.

The V and J genes are TRBV25-1 and TRBJ2-7; a weak D match, TRBD1 (5 bases). This CDR3 has 14 residues. Trimming pared 4 bases from V and 2 bases from J, leaving 12 bases between. From germline, CDR1 is MGHDK and CDR2 SYGVNS. As DNA, the CDR3 is TGTGCCAGCAGTGGATCAGGGATCCCCTACGAGCAGTACTTC. Translated: CASSGSGIPYEQYF.

The V and J genes are TRBV29-1 and TRBJ2-3; no reliable D call. Germline assignment: CDR1 SQVTM and CDR2 ANQGSEA. V lost 7 bases and J 1 base, leaving 21 bases between the germline ends. The CDR3 has 16 residues. CDR3 nucleotide sequence: TGCAGCGGAATAAAGGACCACACGGCCGGCACAGATACGCAGTATTTT. Translation gives CSGIKDHTAGTDTQYF.

The chain employs TRBV15 and TRBJ1-1; D call uncertain. The CDR3 is 19 amino acids. Germline-derived CDR1 and CDR2 are LNHNV and YYDKDF (reference sequence). V was clipped by 3 bases and J by 1 base, with 24 bases between them. The DNA for the CDR3 is TGTGCCACCAGCAGCGACCCGAGAACTTTCAGAATCTCGAACACTGAAGCTTTCTTT. Protein sequence: CATSSDPRTFRISNTEAFF.

This rearrangement joins TRBV6-2 or TRBV6-3 to TRBJ2-3, with D possibly TRBD2 on 5 matching bases. The CDR3 spans 17 residues. V lost 0 bases and J 0 bases, leaving 13 bases between the germline ends. CDR1 is MNHEY, CDR2 SVGEGT, per germline. The CDR3, as DNA: TGTGCCAGCAGTTACTCGATCGGGCGGGCGAGCACAGATACGCAGTATTTT. Its protein product is CASSYSIGRASTDTQYF.

J is TRBJ2-2 and V is TRBV15, with D possibly matching TRBD1 (6 bases). V was pared by 7 bases and J by 6 bases, with 18 bases between. Germline V CDR1 and CDR2: LNHNV, YYDKDF (reference sequence). The CDR3 contains 15 residues. Written as DNA, the CDR3 is TGTGCCACCACTTACAGGGCCGTCCCCGCCGGGGAGCTGTTTTTT. Amino acid sequence: CATTYRAVPAGELFF.

This clone was counted once. The chain carries TRBV16 and TRBJ2-5, with D uncertain. V dropped 0 bases and J dropped 4 bases, with 9 bases sitting between them. Germline values: CDR1 KGHSY, CDR2 FQNENV. This CDR3 is 14 amino acids long. The CDR3 here is CASSQSSLRETQYF. DNA for the CDR3: TGTGCCAGCAGCCAATCATCACTACGAGAGACCCAGTACTTC.

The chain is built from TRBV5-1 and TRBJ1-6; 8 positions agree with TRBD1. This CDR3 is 17 amino acids long. From germline, CDR1 is SGHRS and CDR2 YFSETQ. V lost 5 bases to trimming and J lost 0 bases; unmatched junction nucleotides: 7. The CDR3 reads CASSRQGMSSYNSPLHF. CDR3 sequence (DNA): TGCGCCAGCAGTCGACAGGGGATGAGCTCCTATAATTCACCCCTCCACTTT.

The J gene is TRBJ1-4, the V gene TRBV4-1; D unclear. CDR3 length: 17 residues. The V gene's germline CDR1 is MGHRA and CDR2 YSYEKL. The ends were cut back, 1 base at V and 3 bases at J, with 15 bases in the middle. As DNA, the CDR3 is TGCGCCAGCAGCCAAGTGCGGAGGAGGAAATCTAATGAAAAACTGTTTTTT. Protein sequence: CASSQVRRRKSNEKLFF.

The genes are TRBV6-2 or TRBV6-3 and TRBJ2-5; D not resolved. V lost 4 bases and J 7 bases, leaving 10 bases between the germline ends. The CDR3 is 12 residues long. CDR1 is MNHEY and CDR2 is SVGEGT in the germline V gene. Here the CDR3 DNA reads TGTGCCAGCAGTTCCCAAGTTGCGACCCAGTACTTC. This gives the protein CASSSQVATQYF.

The chain couples TRBV28 to TRBJ2-7; 8 bases line up with TRBD1. The CDR3 spans 13 residues. Trimming took 10 bases from V and 5 from J; bases not matched to a gene: 10. Germline CDR1 is MDHEN and CDR2 is SYDVKM. CDR3 amino acids: CATKPRGRNEQYF. DNA of the CDR3: TGTGCCACCAAACCCAGGGGGCGGAACGAGCAGTACTTC.

The chain links TRBV9 to TRBJ2-5; D call uncertain. The CDR3 covers 13 residues. Deletions cut 0 bases from V and 2 bases from J, with 5 bases between. The germline gives CDR1 SGDLS, CDR2 YYNGEE. Written as DNA, the CDR3 is TGTGCCAGCAGCGTAGAACAGCAAGAGACCCAGTACTTC. Amino acids: CASSVEQQETQYF. Full variable domain (missing parts from reference TRBV9 and TRBJ2-5): DSGVTQTPKHLITATGQRVTLRCSPRSGDLSVYWYQQSLDQGLQFLIQYYNGEERAKGNILERFSAQQFPDLHSELNLSSLELGDSALYFCASSVEQQETQYFGPGTRLLVL.

The chain recombines TRBV30 with TRBJ2-7; tentative D call: TRBD1 (7 bases). Trimming shortened V by 2 bases and J by 3 bases, and 14 bases separated the two germline ends. CDR1 and CDR2 (germline): GTSNPN, SVGIG (reference sequence). CDR3 size: 14 residues. In nucleotides, the CDR3 is TGTGCCTGGAGTCTTTCAGGGGGGTTCTACGAGCAGTACTTC. It yields the protein CAWSLSGGFYEQYF.

The rearrangement joins TRBV30 to TRBJ1-6, with D hard to call. Trimming removed 0 bases from V and 4 bases from J, with 10 bases in between. The CDR3 runs to 15 residues. CDR1 and CDR2 (germline): GTSNPN, SVGIG (reference sequence). CDR3 bases: TGTGCCTGGAGTGTACTAAAACAATATAATTCACCCCTCCACTTT. Protein: CAWSVLKQYNSPLHF.

The chain recombines TRBV18 with TRBJ2-1; D perhaps matches TRBD1 (5 bases). CDR1 and CDR2 from the germline V gene are KGHSH and LQKENI. Trimming left V 1 base short and J 8 bases short, with 12 bases between. This CDR3 is built from 14 residues. This chain's CDR3 is CASSPLDSPDEQFF. DNA for the CDR3: TGTGCCAGCTCACCACTTGACAGCCCCGATGAGCAGTTCTTC.

This rearrangement joins TRBV2 to TRBJ1-2, with 8 bases lining up with TRBD1. With 4 bases clipped from V and 4 bases from J, the junction kept 5 bases outside the gene matches. There are 14 residues in the CDR3. From germline, CDR1 is SNHLY and CDR2 FYNNEI. CDR3 sequence reads: CASSGEGQGYGYTF. In nucleotides, the CDR3 is TGTGCCAGCAGTGGGGAAGGACAGGGCTATGGCTACACCTTC.

J is TRBJ1-4 and V is TRBV6-5; 8 positions agree with TRBD1. With V trimmed by 0 bases and J by 7 bases, 7 bases remained unmatched. The CDR3 runs 16 residues. Germline V lookup: CDR1 MNHEY, CDR2 SVGAGI. CDR3 protein: CASSYSVGQGIEKLFF. CDR3 in DNA: TGTGCCAGCAGTTACTCGGTAGGACAGGGAATTGAAAAACTGTTTTTT.

The V call is TRBV10-1, the J call TRBJ2-5, with a possible D match to TRBD1 (6 bases). This CDR3 region has 15 residues. Germline CDR1 is WNHNN and CDR2 is SYGVQD (reference sequence). The V gene lost 3 bases and the J gene lost 2 bases, with 13 bases spanning the gap. The CDR3 here is CASSDSGTRQETQYF. The CDR3 nucleotides are TGCGCCAGCAGTGACTCCGGGACAAGGCAAGAGACCCAGTACTTC.

The chain recombines TRBV2 with TRBJ2-2, with unresolved D. Germline V gene sequence: CDR1 SNHLY, CDR2 FYNNEI. Trimming removed 0 bases at V and 2 bases at J, with 4 bases between. This CDR3 is built from 14 residues. This CDR3 reads CASSEARNTGELFF. The CDR3 DNA reads as TGTGCCAGCAGTGAAGCAAGAAACACCGGGGAGCTGTTTTTT.

This chain joins TRBV5-1 and TRBJ1-6; no reliable D call. In germline, CDR1 is SGHRS, CDR2 YFSETQ. The ends were cut back, 0 bases at V and 5 bases at J, with 6 bases in the middle. CDR3 size: 14 residues. In DNA form, the CDR3 reads TGCGCCAGCAGCTTGGGACGGGATAATTCACCCCTCCACTTT. Its protein is CASSLGRDNSPLHF.

This rearrangement joins TRBV4-2 to TRBJ2-1; D not certain. V was cut by 0 bases and J by 4 bases, with 13 bases left in between. The V gene's germline CDR1 is LGHNA and CDR2 YNFKEQ. This CDR3 has 16 residues. The CDR3 here is CASSQERLETYNEQFF. For the CDR3, the DNA is TGTGCCAGCAGCCAAGAACGACTTGAAACTTACAATGAGCAGTTCTTC.

The chain employs TRBV6-5 and TRBJ2-7; either TRBD1 or TRBD2 may fit D (5 bases each). Germline V gene lookup returns CDR1 MNHEY and CDR2 SVGAGI. Deletions cut 7 bases from V and 0 bases from J, with 16 bases between. CDR3 length: 15 amino acids. The CDR3 nucleotides read TGTGCCAGCAAAACCCCTGGGACGGTCTCCTACGAGCAGTACTTC. Translation: CASKTPGTVSYEQYF.

The gene calls are TRBV4-1 and TRBJ2-2, with D possibly TRBD1 on 8 matching bases. The CDR3 extends over 16 amino acids. From germline, CDR1 is MGHRA and CDR2 YSYEKL. V was shortened by 4 bases and J by 5 bases, with 17 bases between the two germline ends. The CDR3 DNA reads as TGCGCCAGCAGCCTGGGACAGGTGGGGGGGACCGGGGAGCTGTTTTTT. Translated, it gives CASSLGQVGGTGELFF.